The 5 T cell receptor beta chains in this list originate from one sample, sequenced in a study of metastatic and nonmetastatic thyroid tumors. TCRdb re-processed the PCR reads through MiXCR. Counted here are some 19,000 clones, roughly a fifth occurring once; the ten biggest clones make up 27%. Thyroid surgery was preceded by no treatment in any patient. Source material: blood. Receptors originate from a female donor with papillary thyroid cancer or a benign thyroid nodule (not recorded which). Some clones in this sample may be carry-over from other donors' samples.

This clone was observed many times. J is TRBJ1-4 and V is TRBV12-3 or TRBV12-4; D ambiguous. This CDR3 is built from 12 residues. V was clipped by 2 bases and J by 8 bases, with 6 bases between them. CDR3 sequence (DNA): TGTGCCAGCAGTTTAAGGCTGGAAAAACTGTTTTTT. This gives the protein CASSLRLEKLFF.

This clone was seen at least ten times. The CDR3 protein is CAWSDSGWGDTQYF. The CDR3 nucleotides are TGTGCCTGGAGTGATAGCGGGTGGGGAGATACGCAGTATTTT. The chain combines TRBV30 with TRBJ2-3, with 7 bases that match TRBD2. J was trimmed by 5 bases and V by 1 base; bases with no gene match: 6. CDR3 length: 14 residues. Per germline, CDR1 GTSNPN and CDR2 SVGIG (reference sequence).

This rearrangement joins TRBV6-1 to TRBJ2-3; 8 positions match TRBD2. The germline V gene encodes CDR1 MNHNS and CDR2 SASEGT. Germline trimming cut 0 bases from V and 11 bases from J; bases unmatched to any gene: 13. The CDR3 has 16 residues. DNA of the CDR3: TGTGCCAGCAGTGAAGCTGTTGGGACTAGTAGTTTCGTGCAGTATTTT. It yields the protein CASSEAVGTSSFVQYF.

This clone was picked up many times. It may be a read error: a sequence one base away is much more abundant. Other DNA sequences in the sample encode the same CDR3. The rearrangement uses TRBV3-1 and TRBJ2-7; TRBD1 is a possible D gene (6 bases). The CDR3 sequence is 16 residues long. Germline CDR1 LGHDT, CDR2 YNNKEL (reference sequence). The CDR3 loop is CASSQDLETGTYEQYF. DNA for the CDR3: TGCGCCAGCAGCCAAGATCTGGAGACAGGTACCTACGAGCAGTACTTC.

A word on this clone: This may stem from a read error, because a much larger clone lies one nucleotide away. The chain links TRBV5-5 to TRBJ2-5; the D is unclear. The ends were cut back, 2 bases at V and 5 bases at J, with 10 bases in the middle. Germline V gives CDR1 SGHKS, CDR2 YYEKEE (reference sequence). The CDR3 is made up of 13 amino acids. CDR3 bases: TGTGCCAGCAGCTTAGTACCTGCTGAGACCCAGTACTTC. As protein: CASSLVPAETQYF. Filled out from reference TRBV5-5 and TRBJ2-5, the complete variable domain reads DAGVTQSPTHLIKTRGQQVTLRCSPISGHKSVSWYQQVLGQGPQFIFQYYEKEERGRGNFPDRFSARQFPNYSSELNVNALLLGDSALYLCASSLVPAETQYFGPGTRLLVL.